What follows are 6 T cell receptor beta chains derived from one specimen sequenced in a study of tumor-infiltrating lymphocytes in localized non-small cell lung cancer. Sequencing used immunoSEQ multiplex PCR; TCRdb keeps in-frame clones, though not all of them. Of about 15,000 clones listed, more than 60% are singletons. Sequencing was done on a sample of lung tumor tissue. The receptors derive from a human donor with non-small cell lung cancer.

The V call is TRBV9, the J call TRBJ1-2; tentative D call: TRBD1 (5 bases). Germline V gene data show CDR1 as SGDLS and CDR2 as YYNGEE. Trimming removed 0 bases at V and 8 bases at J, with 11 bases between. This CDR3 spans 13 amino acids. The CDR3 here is CASSVEGFWGYTF. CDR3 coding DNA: TGTGCCAGCAGCGTAGAGGGGTTTTGGGGCTACACCTTC.

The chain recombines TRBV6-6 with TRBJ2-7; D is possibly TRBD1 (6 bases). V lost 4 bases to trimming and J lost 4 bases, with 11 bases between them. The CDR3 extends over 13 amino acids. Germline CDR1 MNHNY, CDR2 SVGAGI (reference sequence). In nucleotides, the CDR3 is TGTGCCAGCAGTTCCAGGGGAAAGTACGAGCAGTACTTC. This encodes CASSSRGKYEQYF.

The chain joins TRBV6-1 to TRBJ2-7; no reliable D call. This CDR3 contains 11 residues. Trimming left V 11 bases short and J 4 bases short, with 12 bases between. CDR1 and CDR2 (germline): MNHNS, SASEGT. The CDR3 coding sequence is TGTGCCGCCAAAGGGTCATACGAGCAGTACTTC. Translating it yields CAAKGSYEQYF.

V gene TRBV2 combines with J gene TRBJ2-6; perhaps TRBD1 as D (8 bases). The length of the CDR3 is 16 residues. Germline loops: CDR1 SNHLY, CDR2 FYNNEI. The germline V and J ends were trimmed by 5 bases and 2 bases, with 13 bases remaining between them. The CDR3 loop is CASSPTGGAGANVLTF. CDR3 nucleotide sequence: TGTGCCAGCAGTCCCACAGGGGGGGCTGGGGCCAACGTCCTGACTTTC.

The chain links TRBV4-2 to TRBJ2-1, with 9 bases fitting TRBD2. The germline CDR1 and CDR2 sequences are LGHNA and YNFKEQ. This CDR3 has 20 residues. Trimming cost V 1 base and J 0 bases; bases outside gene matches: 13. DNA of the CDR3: TGTGCCAGCAGCCAAGGGCCAGCGGGAGGAGGAAGATCCTCCTACAATGAGCAGTTCTTC. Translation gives CASSQGPAGGGRSSYNEQFF.

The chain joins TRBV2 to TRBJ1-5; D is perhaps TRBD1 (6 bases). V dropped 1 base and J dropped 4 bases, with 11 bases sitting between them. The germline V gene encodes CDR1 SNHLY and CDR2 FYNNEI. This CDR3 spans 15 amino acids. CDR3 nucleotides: TGTGCCAGCAGTGAAGGAAAACAGGGAAATCAGCCCCAGCATTTT. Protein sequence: CASSEGKQGNQPQHF.